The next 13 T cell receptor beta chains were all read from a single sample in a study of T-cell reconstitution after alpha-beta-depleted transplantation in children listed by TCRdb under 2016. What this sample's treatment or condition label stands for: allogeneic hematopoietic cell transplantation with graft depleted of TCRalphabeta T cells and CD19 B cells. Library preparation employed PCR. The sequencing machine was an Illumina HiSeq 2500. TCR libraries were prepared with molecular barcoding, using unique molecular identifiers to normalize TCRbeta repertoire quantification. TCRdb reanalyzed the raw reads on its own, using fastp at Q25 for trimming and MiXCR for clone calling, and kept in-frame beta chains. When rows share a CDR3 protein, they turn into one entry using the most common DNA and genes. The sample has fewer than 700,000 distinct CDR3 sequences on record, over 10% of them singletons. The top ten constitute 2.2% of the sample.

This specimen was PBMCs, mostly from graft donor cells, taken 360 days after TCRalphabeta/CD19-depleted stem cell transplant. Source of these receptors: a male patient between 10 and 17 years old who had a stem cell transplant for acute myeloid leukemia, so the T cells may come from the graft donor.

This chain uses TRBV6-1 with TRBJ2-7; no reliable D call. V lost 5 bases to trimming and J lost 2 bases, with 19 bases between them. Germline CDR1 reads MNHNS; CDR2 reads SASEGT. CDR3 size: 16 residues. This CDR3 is CASSPFLLVPPYEQYF. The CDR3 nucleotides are TGTGCCAGCAGTCCCTTCTTATTAGTTCCTCCCTACGAGCAGTACTTC.

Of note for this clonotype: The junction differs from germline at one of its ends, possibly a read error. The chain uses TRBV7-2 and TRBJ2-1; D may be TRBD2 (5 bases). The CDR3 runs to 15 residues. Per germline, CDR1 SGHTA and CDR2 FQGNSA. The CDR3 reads CASSLARGLHNELFF. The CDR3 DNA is TGTGCCAGCAGCTTAGCGAGAGGGCTTCACAATGAGCTGTTCTTC. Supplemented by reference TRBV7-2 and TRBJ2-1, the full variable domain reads GAGVSQSPSNKVTEKGKDVELRCDPISGHTALYWYRQSLGQGLEFLIYFQGNSAPDKSGLPSDRFSAERTGGSVSTLTIQRTQQEDSAVYLCASSLARGLHNELFFGPGTRLTVL.

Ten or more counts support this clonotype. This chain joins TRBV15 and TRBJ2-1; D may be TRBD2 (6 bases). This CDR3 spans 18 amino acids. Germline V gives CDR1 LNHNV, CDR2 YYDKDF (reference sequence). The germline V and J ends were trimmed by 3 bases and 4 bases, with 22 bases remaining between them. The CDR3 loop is CATSSAGPGTGKYNEQFF. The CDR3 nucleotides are TGTGCCACCAGCAGTGCGGGTCCCGGGACTGGGAAGTACAATGAGCAGTTCTTC.

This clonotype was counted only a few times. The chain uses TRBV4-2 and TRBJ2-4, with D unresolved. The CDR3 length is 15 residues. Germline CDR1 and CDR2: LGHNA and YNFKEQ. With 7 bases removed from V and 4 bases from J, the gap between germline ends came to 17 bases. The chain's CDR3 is CASTLVGSGKNIQYF. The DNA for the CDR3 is TGTGCCAGCACCCTTGTTGGGTCTGGGAAAAACATTCAGTACTTC.

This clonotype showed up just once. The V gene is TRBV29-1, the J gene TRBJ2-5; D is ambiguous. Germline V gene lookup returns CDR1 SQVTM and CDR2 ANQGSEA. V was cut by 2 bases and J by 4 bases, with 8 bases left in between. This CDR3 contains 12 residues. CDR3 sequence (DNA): TGCAGCGTTGAATTCGACCGAGAGACCCAGTACTTC. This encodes CSVEFDRETQYF. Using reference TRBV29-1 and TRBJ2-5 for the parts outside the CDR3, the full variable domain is SAVISQKPSRDICQRGTSLTIQCQVDSQVTMMFWYRQQPGQSLTLIATANQGSEATYESGFVIDKFPISRPNLTFSTLTVSNMSPEDSSIYLCSVEFDRETQYFGPGTRLLVL.

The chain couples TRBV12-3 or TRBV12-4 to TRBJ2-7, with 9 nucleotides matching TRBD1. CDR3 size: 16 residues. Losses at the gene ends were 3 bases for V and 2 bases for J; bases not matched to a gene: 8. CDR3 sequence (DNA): TGTGCCAGCAGTTTGGGGACAGGGAGGATCGCCTACGAGCAGTACTTC. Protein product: CASSLGTGRIAYEQYF.

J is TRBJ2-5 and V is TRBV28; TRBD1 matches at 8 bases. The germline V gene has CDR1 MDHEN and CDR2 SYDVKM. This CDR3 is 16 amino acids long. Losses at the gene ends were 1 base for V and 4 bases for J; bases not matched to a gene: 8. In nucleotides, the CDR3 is TGTGCCAGCAGTTTATCTGCAGGGGGCGCGGTAGAGACCCAGTACTTC. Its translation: CASSLSAGGAVETQYF.

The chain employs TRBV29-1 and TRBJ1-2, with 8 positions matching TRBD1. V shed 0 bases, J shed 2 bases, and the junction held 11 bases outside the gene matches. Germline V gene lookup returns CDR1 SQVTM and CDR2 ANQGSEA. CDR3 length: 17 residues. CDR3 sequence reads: CSVEDDRGFVSNYGYTF. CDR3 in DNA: TGCAGCGTTGAAGATGACAGGGGCTTCGTCTCGAACTATGGCTACACCTTC.

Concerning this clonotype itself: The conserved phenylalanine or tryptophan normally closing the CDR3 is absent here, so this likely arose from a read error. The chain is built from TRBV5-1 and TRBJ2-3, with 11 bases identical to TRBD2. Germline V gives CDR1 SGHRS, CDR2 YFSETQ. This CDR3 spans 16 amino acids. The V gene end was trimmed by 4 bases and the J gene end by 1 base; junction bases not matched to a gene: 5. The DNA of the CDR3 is TGCGCCAGCAGCAAAACTAGCGGGAGTCGCACAGATACGCAGTATTCT. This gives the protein CASSKTSGSRTDTQYS.

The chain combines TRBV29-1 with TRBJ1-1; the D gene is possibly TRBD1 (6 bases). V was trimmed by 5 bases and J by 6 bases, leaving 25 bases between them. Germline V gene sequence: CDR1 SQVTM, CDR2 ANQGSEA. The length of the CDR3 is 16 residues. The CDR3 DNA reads TGCAGCGTTCTTCGGGGAAGGGGTGGGGGCAATGCTGAAGCTTTCTTT. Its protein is CSVLRGRGGGNAEAFF.

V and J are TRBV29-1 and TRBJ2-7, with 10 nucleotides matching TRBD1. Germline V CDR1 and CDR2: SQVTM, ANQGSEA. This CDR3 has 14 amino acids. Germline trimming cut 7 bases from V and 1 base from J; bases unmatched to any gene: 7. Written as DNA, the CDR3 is TGCAGCGCAGGGGGACAGGGGCCTTCCTACGAGCAGTACTTC. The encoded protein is CSAGGQGPSYEQYF.

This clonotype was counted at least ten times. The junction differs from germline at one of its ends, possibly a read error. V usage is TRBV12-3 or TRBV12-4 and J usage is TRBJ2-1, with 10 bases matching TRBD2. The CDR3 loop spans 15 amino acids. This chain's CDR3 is CASSVAGGSYNEQFF. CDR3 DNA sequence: TGTGCCAGCAGTGTAGCGGGAGGCTCCTACAATGAGCAGTTCTTC.

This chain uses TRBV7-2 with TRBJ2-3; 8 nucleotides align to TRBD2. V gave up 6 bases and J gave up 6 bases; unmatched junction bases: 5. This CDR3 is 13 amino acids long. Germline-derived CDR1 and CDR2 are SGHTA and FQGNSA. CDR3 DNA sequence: TGTGCCAGCAGGGTCGGGAGGGTTGATACGCAGTATTTT. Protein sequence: CASRVGRVDTQYF. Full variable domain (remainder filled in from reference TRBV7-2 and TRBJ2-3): GAGVSQSPSNKVTEKGKDVELRCDPISGHTALYWYRQSLGQGLEFLIYFQGNSAPDKSGLPSDRFSAERTGGSVSTLTIQRTQQEDSAVYLCASRVGRVDTQYFGPGTRLTVL.